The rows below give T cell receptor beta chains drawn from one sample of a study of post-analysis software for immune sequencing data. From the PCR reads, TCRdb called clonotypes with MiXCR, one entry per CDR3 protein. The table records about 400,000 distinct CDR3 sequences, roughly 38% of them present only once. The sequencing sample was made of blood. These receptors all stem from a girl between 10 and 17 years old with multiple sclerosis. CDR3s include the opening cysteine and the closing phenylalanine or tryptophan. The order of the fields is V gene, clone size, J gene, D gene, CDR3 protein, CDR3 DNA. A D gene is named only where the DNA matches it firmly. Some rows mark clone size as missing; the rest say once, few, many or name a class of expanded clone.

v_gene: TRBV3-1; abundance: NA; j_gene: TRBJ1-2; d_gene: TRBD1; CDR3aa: CASSQGNTGGAYGYTF; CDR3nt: TGTGCCAGCAGCCAAGGAAACACAGGGGGCGCGTATGGCTACACCTTC
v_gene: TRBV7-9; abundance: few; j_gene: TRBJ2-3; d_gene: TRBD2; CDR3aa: CASSLDRTSITDTQYF; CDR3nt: TGTGCCAGCAGCTTGGATCGGACTAGCATCACAGATACGCAGTATTTT
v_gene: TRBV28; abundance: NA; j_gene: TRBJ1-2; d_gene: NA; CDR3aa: CASSLGYPESPGYTF; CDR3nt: TGTGCCAGCAGTTTGGGGTATCCCGAATCCCCTGGCTACACCTTC
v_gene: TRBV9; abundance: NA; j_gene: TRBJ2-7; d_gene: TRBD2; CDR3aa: CASSKSSGGRSYEQYF; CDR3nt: TGTGCCAGCAGCAAATCTAGCGGGGGGCGCTCCTACGAGCAGTACTTC
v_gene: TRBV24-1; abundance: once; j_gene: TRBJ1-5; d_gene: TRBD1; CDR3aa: CATGQDQPQHF; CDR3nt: TGTGCCACCGGACAGGATCAGCCCCAGCATTTT
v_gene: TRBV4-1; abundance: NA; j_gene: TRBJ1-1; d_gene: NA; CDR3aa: CASSQGGKSTEAFF; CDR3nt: TGCGCCAGCAGCCAAGGGGGTAAAAGCACTGAAGCTTTCTTT
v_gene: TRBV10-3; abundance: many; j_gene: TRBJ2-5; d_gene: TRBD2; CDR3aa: CAISPGLAIEETQYF; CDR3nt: TGTGCCATCAGTCCGGGACTAGCGATCGAAGAGACCCAGTACTTC
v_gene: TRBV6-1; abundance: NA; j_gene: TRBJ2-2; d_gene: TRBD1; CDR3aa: CASSESGTGYTGELFF; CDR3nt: TGTGCCAGCAGTGAAAGTGGGACAGGGTACACCGGGGAGCTGTTTTTT
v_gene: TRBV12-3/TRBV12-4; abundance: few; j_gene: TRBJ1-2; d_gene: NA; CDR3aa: CASSLAAGYGYTF; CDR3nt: TGTGCCAGCAGTTTAGCTGCAGGCTATGGCTACACCTTC
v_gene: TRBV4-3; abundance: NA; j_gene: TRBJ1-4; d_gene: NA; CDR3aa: CASSASGHREKLFF; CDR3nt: TGCGCCAGCAGCGCATCGGGACACCGCGAAAAGCTGTTTTTT
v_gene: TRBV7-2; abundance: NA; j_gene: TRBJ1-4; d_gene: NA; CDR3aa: CASSSDQGREKLFF; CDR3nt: TGTGCCAGCAGCTCTGATCAGGGACGGGAAAAACTGTTTTTT
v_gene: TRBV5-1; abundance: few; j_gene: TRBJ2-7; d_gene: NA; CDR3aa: CASSLGPEGASEQYF; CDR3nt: TGCGCCAGCAGCTTGGGACCCGAAGGGGCCTCCGAGCAGTACTTC
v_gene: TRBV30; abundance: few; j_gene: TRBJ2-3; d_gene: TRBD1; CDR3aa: CAWIMTGPTDTQYF; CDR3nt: TGTGCCTGGATTATGACAGGGCCCACAGATACGCAGTATTTT
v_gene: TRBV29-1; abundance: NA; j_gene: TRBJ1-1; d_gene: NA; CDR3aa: CSGGAHRTPEAFF; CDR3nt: TGTAGCGGGGGGGCCCACCGGACACCTGAAGCTTTCTTT
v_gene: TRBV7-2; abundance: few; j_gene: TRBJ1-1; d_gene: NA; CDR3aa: CASSSYRETEAFF; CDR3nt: TGTGCCAGCAGCTCTTACAGGGAAACTGAAGCTTTCTTT